These T cell receptor beta chains were read from a single sample in a study of T cell responses to AZD1222 COVID-19 vaccine. Some clones are missing from TCRdb's copy, which holds only in-frame ones; the method was immunoSEQ multiplex PCR. Of 89,000 or so clones listed, about 91% are singletons. The sample was peripheral blood, taken 28 days after the second AZD1222 dose. The receptors come from an adult who received the AZD1222 COVID-19 vaccine. Each CDR3 is given with its conserved first and last residue. The D gene is left open where the match is weak. A row's size may be missing; if present it is once, few, many or a size class.

clone size	V gene	D gene	J gene	CDR3 protein	CDR3 DNA
NA	TRBV28	NA	TRBJ2-3	CASSASIENTQYF	TGTGCCAGCAGTGCTTCAATTGAAAATACGCAGTATTTT
NA	TRBV28	TRBD1	TRBJ1-1	CASSGDPTGRETEAFF	TGTGCCAGCAGTGGGGATCCGACAGGGAGGGAAACTGAAGCTTTCTTT
NA	TRBV18	TRBD1	TRBJ1-4	CASSPGQGAEKLFF	TGTGCCAGCTCACCCGGACAGGGGGCAGAAAAACTGTTTTTT
NA	TRBV4-2	NA	TRBJ2-5	CASSSAGGGETQYF	TGTGCCAGCAGCTCCGCAGGAGGCGGAGAGACCCAGTACTTC
NA	TRBV27	NA	TRBJ1-2	CASSLLPSWGYTF	TGTGCCAGCAGTTTATTGCCATCTTGGGGCTACACCTTC
NA	TRBV28	NA	TRBJ1-5	CASSGGGSNQPQHF	TGTGCCAGCAGTGGGGGGGGCAGCAATCAGCCCCAGCATTTT
few	TRBV11-2	TRBD2	TRBJ2-1	CASSLGRKVSGSSYNEQFF	TGTGCCAGCAGCCTGGGACGGAAGGTTAGCGGGAGCTCCTACAATGAGCAGTTCTTC
NA	TRBV9	TRBD2	TRBJ2-3	CASSARAGGLGTDTQYF	TGTGCCAGCAGTGCGAGGGCGGGAGGGCTCGGTACAGATACGCAGTATTTT
NA	TRBV19	NA	TRBJ2-2	CASKSRGAANTGELFF	TGTGCCAGTAAATCCCGGGGGGCCGCGAACACCGGGGAGCTGTTTTTT
NA	TRBV5-6	NA	TRBJ1-1	CASSLSSGLNTEAFF	TGTGCCAGCAGCTTGTCCTCGGGGTTGAACACTGAAGCTTTCTTT
NA	TRBV9	NA	TRBJ1-1	CASSVGQGSITEAFF	TGTGCCAGCAGCGTAGGGCAGGGGTCGATCACTGAAGCTTTCTTT
NA	TRBV4-3	NA	TRBJ1-5	CASSQDAKGNQPQHF	TGCGCCAGCAGCCAAGATGCTAAGGGGAATCAGCCCCAGCATTTT
NA	TRBV7-9	TRBD2	TRBJ2-7	CASSLAETSVSYEQYF	TGTGCCAGCAGCTTAGCGGAGACTAGCGTATCCTACGAGCAGTACTTC
NA	TRBV19	TRBD1	TRBJ2-2	CASSPDRGMYGELFF	TGTGCCAGTAGCCCAGACAGGGGGATGTACGGGGAGCTGTTTTTT
NA	TRBV20-1	NA	TRBJ1-1	CSAIREAEAFF	TGCAGTGCAATACGGGAGGCTGAAGCTTTCTTT
NA	TRBV11-2	NA	TRBJ1-2	CASSLVTGEDPNYGYTF	TGTGCCAGCAGCTTAGTAACAGGAGAGGACCCTAACTATGGCTACACCTTC